The rows below give T cell receptor beta chains drawn from one sample of a study of blood T cell repertoires in COVID-19. The data were produced by immunoSEQ multiplex PCR, yet TCRdb's version contains in-frame clones alone and is incomplete. The data hold fewer than 500,000 clones, with 70% to 90% observed a single time. The sequencing input was PBMCs or T cells enriched from blood (not recorded which). The receptors were gathered from a woman aged 18-29 years with acute COVID-19. Both conserved end residues are part of each CDR3. A D gene is named only where the DNA matches it firmly. Clone size appears in some rows only: once, few, many, or a class for an expanded clone.

>-|TRBV18|-|TRBJ1-1
TGTGCCAGCTCACGACTTCTCCGTCGACAGGACTTTACTGAAGCTTTCTTT
CASSRLLRRQDFTEAFF
>-|TRBV9|TRBD2|TRBJ2-1
TGTGCCAGCAGGGTATCCCTCGGGAGGGCCGAAGAGCAGTTCTTC
CASRVSLGRAEEQFF
>-|TRBV29-1|-|TRBJ2-7
TGCAGCGTTGGGGAGGGGGGGCTCTACGAGCAGTACTTC
CSVGEGGLYEQYF
>-|TRBV25-1|-|TRBJ1-2
TGTGCCAGCAGTGGATCAGGGGACCATGCAAATCGCTACACCTTC
CASSGSGDHANRYTF
>-|TRBV7-2|-|TRBJ1-6
TGTGCCAGCAGCTTAGGAAATGCACTCGATTCACCCCTCCACTTT
CASSLGNALDSPLHF
>-|TRBV27|TRBD2|TRBJ2-7
TGTGCCAGCAGCTTCACTAGCGGGGGGTCCTCCTACGAGCAGTACTTC
CASSFTSGGSSYEQYF
>once|TRBV28|TRBD1|TRBJ1-5
TGTGCCAGCAGGAGACAGGGGTATAGCAATCAGCCCCAGCATTTT
CASRRQGYSNQPQHF
>-|TRBV30|-|TRBJ1-5
TGTGCCTGGAGTGGGACTGCCCTAGAACAGCCCCAGCATTTT
CAWSGTALEQPQHF
>-|TRBV28|TRBD1|TRBJ1-6
TGTGCCAGCAGCTTTGACAGGGGCTTAGAATATTCACCCCTCCACTTT
CASSFDRGLEYSPLHF
>-|TRBV5-1|TRBD2|TRBJ2-1
TGCGCCAGCAGCTTGGGAGCGGGGAGATACAATGAGCAGTTCTTC
CASSLGAGRYNEQFF
>-|TRBV28|-|TRBJ1-3
TGTGCCAGCAGCCCCGACAGGTTTCCTGGAAACACCATATATTTT
CASSPDRFPGNTIYF
>-|TRBV25-1|-|TRBJ2-4
TGTGCCAGCAGTGATTCAGCGGTGGGGAACATTCAGTACTTC
CASSDSAVGNIQYF
>-|TRBV11-2|TRBD1|TRBJ1-4
TGTGCCAGCAGCTTGGGGACAGGGTTTGAAAAACTGTTTTTT
CASSLGTGFEKLFF
>-|TRBV5-4|-|TRBJ2-1
TGTGCCAGCAGCTTCCAAGGAGGTGAGCAGTTCTTC
CASSFQGGEQFF
>-|TRBV19|TRBD1|TRBJ1-2
TGTGCCAGTAGTATCGGGGACAGCTATGGCTACACCTTC
CASSIGDSYGYTF
>-|TRBV7-2|TRBD1|TRBJ1-1
TGTGCCAGCAGCGTCAGACAGGGGACCACTGAAGCTTTCTTT
CASSVRQGTTEAFF
>few|TRBV3-1/TRBV3-2|TRBD1|TRBJ2-7
TGTGCCAGCAGCCAAGGTTGGGGACAGGGTATCTACGAGCAGTACTTC
CASSQGWGQGIYEQYF
>-|TRBV4-3|-|TRBJ2-7
TGCGCCAGCAGCCAAGATCGGGACACCTACGAGCAGTACTTC
CASSQDRDTYEQYF
>-|TRBV7-9|-|TRBJ1-1
TGTGCCAGCAGCTTATCAGTTAACACTGAAGCTTTCTTT
CASSLSVNTEAFF
>-|TRBV6-5|-|TRBJ1-3
TGTGCCAGCAGTCAAAACAGGGACACCATATATTTT
CASSQNRDTIYF
>-|TRBV2|-|TRBJ2-7
TGTGCCAGCAGGGGCCCCTACGAGCAGTACTTC
CASRGPYEQYF
>-|TRBV2|TRBD2|TRBJ2-1
TGTGCCAGCAGTGGAGGCGGGAGGGCACACAATGAGCAGTTCTTC
CASSGGGRAHNEQFF
>-|TRBV19|-|TRBJ2-1
TGTGCCAGTAGTATCGAGGGCAGCACAATCCTTGGGGATGAGCAGTTCTTC
CASSIEGSTILGDEQFF
>-|TRBV11-2|TRBD1|TRBJ1-4
TGTGCCAGCAGCTTAGCGGGACAGGGGGCTGAAAAACTGTTTTTT
CASSLAGQGAEKLFF
>-|TRBV10-2|-|TRBJ1-5
TGCGCCATTACAGACAGGAATGGTCAGCCCCAGCATTTT
CAITDRNGQPQHF
>once|TRBV2|-|TRBJ2-7
TGTGCCAGCAGCATACTAGAAAACTACGAGCAGTACTTC
CASSILENYEQYF
>-|TRBV9|-|TRBJ2-7
TGTGCCAGCAGCGTAGGTTGGGGAGACGAGCAGTACTTC
CASSVGWGDEQYF
>-|TRBV10-3|-|TRBJ2-1
TGTGCCATCAGTGAGCCCCAGGGGATAGGGAATGAGCAGTTCTTC
CAISEPQGIGNEQFF
>-|TRBV28|-|TRBJ1-2
TGTGCCAGCAGTTTATCTACAGTAAACTATGGCTACACCTTC
CASSLSTVNYGYTF
>-|TRBV6-1|-|TRBJ2-7
TGTGCCAGCAGTGATTGGGGCCAGACTTTCCTCTACGAGCAGTACTTC
CASSDWGQTFLYEQYF
>-|TRBV7-9|-|TRBJ2-3
TGTGCCAGCAGCTTAGAGGAGGCGTTTACATCCCATAGCACAGATACGCAGTATTTT
CASSLEEAFTSHSTDTQYF
>-|TRBV5-1|-|TRBJ1-1
TGCGCCAGCACCCTTGGCTTCATCGGCCGATGGAGCACTGAAGCTTTCTTT
CASTLGFIGRWSTEAFF
>-|TRBV10-1|-|TRBJ2-2
TGCGCCAGCAGAGTAGCGACCAACACCGGGGAGCTGTTTTTT
CASRVATNTGELFF
>-|TRBV6-2/TRBV6-3|-|TRBJ1-5
TGTGCCAGCAGTACCCACGGGGTGGGGAGCAATCAGCCCCAGCATTTT
CASSTHGVGSNQPQHF
>-|TRBV5-1|-|TRBJ2-7
TGCGCCAGCAGCTTGTCAGGGGCTTGGGGCGAGCAGTACTTC
CASSLSGAWGEQYF
>-|TRBV3-1/TRBV3-2|TRBD2|TRBJ2-2
TGTGCCAGCAGCCGAGGGACTAGCGGGAGGGCCGGGGAGCTGTTTTTT
CASSRGTSGRAGELFF
>-|TRBV2|-|TRBJ1-2
TGTGCCAGCAGAGACTCCTTTGGCTACACCTTC
CASRDSFGYTF
>-|TRBV28|TRBD2|TRBJ2-7
TGTGCCAGCAGTCAGCAGACTAGCGGGAGCGGCGACGAGCAGTACTTC
CASSQQTSGSGDEQYF
>-|TRBV29-1|-|TRBJ2-2
TGCAGCGTTGACCAGAAAAACACCGGGGAGCTGTTTTTT
CSVDQKNTGELFF
>-|TRBV29-1|TRBD1|TRBJ1-3
TGCAGCGCCGAGACAGGGTTCTCTGGAAACACCATATATTTT
CSAETGFSGNTIYF
>-|TRBV30|-|TRBJ2-1
TGTGCCTGGAGCGCAGCCTACAATGAGCAGTTCTTC
CAWSAAYNEQFF